A single sample is the source of the 22 T cell receptor beta chains below, sequenced in a study of blood T cell repertoires in COVID-19. Some clones are missing from TCRdb's copy, which holds only in-frame ones; the method was immunoSEQ multiplex PCR. Found here are about 98,000 clones, roughly 87% of them singletons; the top ten hold around 18%. The sample taken for sequencing was peripheral blood. These receptors were obtained from a man older than 75 with acute or convalescent COVID-19.

This sequence joins TRBV4-3 and TRBJ2-7; possibly TRBD1 for D (7 bases). The CDR3 sequence is 12 residues long. Germline V gene data show CDR1 as LGHNA and CDR2 as YSLEER. V lost 3 bases, J lost 7 bases, and 10 bases lay in between. The CDR3 reads CASSHSGGEQYF. The CDR3 DNA reads TGCGCCAGCAGCCACTCAGGGGGGGAGCAGTACTTC.

This clone was counted between two and nine times. The V and J genes are TRBV3-1 (or the pseudogene TRBV3-2) and TRBJ1-6, with 10 bases aligning to TRBD1. V trimming: 4 bases; J trimming: 10 bases; junction bases outside the gene matches: 7. Germline CDR1 LGHDT, CDR2 YNNKEL (reference sequence). This CDR3 spans 15 amino acids. CDR3 DNA sequence: TGTGCCAGCAGCCCCCGGACAGGGGGTGTGTCACCCCTCCACTTT. Translated, it gives CASSPRTGGVSPLHF.

In its sample, this clone was seen once. The chain employs TRBV3-1 (or the pseudogene TRBV3-2) and TRBJ1-2; 7 nucleotides align to TRBD1. This CDR3 has 14 amino acids. CDR1 and CDR2 (germline): LGHDT, YNNKEL (reference sequence). V lost 0 bases to trimming and J lost 10 bases; unmatched junction nucleotides: 8. In DNA, the CDR3 is TGTGCCAGCAGCCAAGAGGGAAAGGGGGCGGTCTACACCTTC. It codes for CASSQEGKGAVYTF.

Only one count was recorded for this clone. The chain joins TRBV9 to TRBJ2-3, with 11 bases aligning to TRBD2. This CDR3 spans 15 amino acids. In germline, CDR1 is SGDLS, CDR2 YYNGEE. The J segment lost 3 bases and the V segment lost 2 bases, leaving 2 bases of the junction unmatched. CDR3 protein: CASSVSGGATDTQYF. The CDR3 DNA reads TGTGCCAGCAGCGTTAGCGGGGGGGCTACAGATACGCAGTATTTT.

This clone was seen only once. The V call is TRBV2, the J call TRBJ1-5; 11 bases map to TRBD1. The ends lost 7 bases at V and 3 bases at J; junction bases unmatched: 8. From germline, CDR1 is SNHLY and CDR2 FYNNEI. The CDR3 has 16 amino acids. DNA for the CDR3: TGTGCCAGCAAGTGGGACAGGGGGGAATACAATCAGCCCCAGCATTTT. Its translation: CASKWDRGEYNQPQHF.

Ten or more counts support this clone. V usage is TRBV27 and J usage is TRBJ2-2, with 13 nucleotides matching TRBD2. The CDR3 has 15 amino acids. Germline trimming cut 8 bases from V and 8 bases from J; bases unmatched to any gene: 8. Germline V lookup: CDR1 MNHEY, CDR2 SMNVEV (reference sequence). CDR3: CASGGLAGSAGELFF. The CDR3 coding sequence is TGTGCCAGCGGGGGACTAGCGGGATCCGCTGGGGAGCTGTTTTTT.

This clone was observed a handful of times. The J gene is TRBJ2-5, the V gene TRBV2, with D possibly being TRBD2 (6 bases). The ends were cut back, 3 bases at V and 1 base at J, with 9 bases in the middle. Germline V gene data show CDR1 as SNHLY and CDR2 as FYNNEI. This CDR3 has 14 residues. The CDR3 DNA is TGTGCCAGCAGTGATTGGGGGGTCCAAGAGACCCAGTACTTC. This codes for CASSDWGVQETQYF.

This sequence joins TRBV5-8 and TRBJ1-5; D might be TRBD1 (6 bases). CDR3 length: 13 amino acids. CDR1 is SGHTS and CDR2 is YDEGEE in the germline V gene. Deletions cut 5 bases from V and 3 bases from J, with 9 bases between. CDR3 coding DNA: TGTGCCAGCAGTAGACAGGCCAATCAGCCCCAGCATTTT. It encodes CASSRQANQPQHF.

The CDR3 region has the DNA TGTGCCAGCAGCAAAGGCCTGGCCGGAGATCAGCCCCAGCATTTT. This gives the protein CASSKGLAGDQPQHF. The chain couples TRBV14 to TRBJ1-5; D gene unclear. Between the trimmed V and J ends, which lost 5 bases and 5 bases, there was a span of 16 bases. This CDR3 has 15 amino acids. In germline, CDR1 is SGHDN, CDR2 FVKESK. The entire variable domain, with the rest obtained from reference TRBV14 and TRBJ1-5, is as follows: EAGVTQFPSHSVIEKGQTVTLRCDPISGHDNLYWYRRVMGKEIKFLLHFVKESKQDESGMPNNRFLAERTGGTYSTLKVQPAELEDSGVYFCASSKGLAGDQPQHFGDGTRLSIL.

CDR3 region: CASSLIGPGNTGELFF. The CDR3 DNA sequence: TGTGCCAGCAGCTTGATCGGTCCGGGTAACACCGGGGAGCTGTTTTTT. The genes are TRBV7-2 and TRBJ2-2; D is ambiguous. CDR1 is SGHTA, CDR2 FQGNSA, per germline. V was trimmed by 3 bases and J by 2 bases, leaving 13 bases between them. The CDR3 spans 16 residues.

This clone was detected only a few times. This chain joins TRBV6-5 and TRBJ1-3, with TRBD1 matching 7 bases. Per germline, CDR1 MNHEY and CDR2 SVGAGI. Trimming removed 0 bases from V and 0 bases from J; junction bases left unmatched: 2. The CDR3 length is 16 residues. For the CDR3, the DNA is TGTGCCAGCAGTTACTCTGGACAGGTCTCTGGAAACACCATATATTTT. Translated, it gives CASSYSGQVSGNTIYF.

The gene calls are TRBV5-1 and TRBJ2-1; TRBD2 matches at 11 bases. Germline-derived CDR1 and CDR2 are SGHRS and YFSETQ. CDR3 length equals 16 residues. J was trimmed by 3 bases and V by 4 bases; bases with no gene match: 6. CDR3 nucleotides: TGCGCCAGCAGCATCGGGACTAGCGGCCTCTACAATGAGCAGTTCTTC. Residues: CASSIGTSGLYNEQFF.

The chain employs TRBV5-4 and TRBJ1-4; 8 bases are a match to TRBD1. Germline CDR1 and CDR2: SGHNT and YYREEE (reference sequence). Germline trimming cut 3 bases from V and 8 bases from J; bases unmatched to any gene: 9. CDR3 length: 15 residues. Here the CDR3 reads CASSSGTGEYEKLFF. CDR3 DNA sequence: TGTGCCAGCAGCTCGGGGACAGGCGAATACGAAAAACTGTTTTTT.

The chain employs TRBV5-1 and TRBJ2-1; 10 bases align to TRBD2. V lost 1 base to trimming and J lost 7 bases; unmatched junction nucleotides: 5. This CDR3 is built from 15 residues. From germline, CDR1 is SGHRS and CDR2 YFSETQ. The CDR3 is CASSLPSGSGNEQFF. For the CDR3, the DNA is TGCGCCAGCAGCTTGCCTAGCGGGAGTGGAAATGAGCAGTTCTTC.

The rearrangement links TRBV10-2 to TRBJ2-7; 7 bases are a match to TRBD1. The CDR3 has 15 amino acids. Germline assignment: CDR1 WSHSY and CDR2 SAAADI. The J segment lost 1 base and the V segment lost 4 bases, leaving 7 bases of the junction unmatched. CDR3 nucleotides: TGCGCCAGCAGTGCAAGACAGGGTGGTTCCTACGAGCAGTACTTC. Translating it yields CASSARQGGSYEQYF.

The chain employs TRBV7-9 and TRBJ2-2; TRBD1 matches at 10 bases. V shed 4 bases, J shed 6 bases, and the junction held 5 bases outside the gene matches. Germline V gene sequence: CDR1 SEHNR, CDR2 FQNEAQ (reference sequence). The length of the CDR3 is 15 residues. CDR3: CASSSDRGPSGELFF. The DNA of the CDR3 is TGTGCCAGCAGCTCAGACAGGGGGCCGTCCGGGGAGCTGTTTTTT.

This clone was counted a single time. At one end the junction does not follow the germline gene, possibly because of a read error. V and J are TRBV28 and TRBJ2-5, with TRBD2 matching 9 bases. The CDR3 extends over 14 amino acids. Germline V gene sequence: CDR1 MDHEN, CDR2 SYDVKM. The CDR3 nucleotides read TGTGCCAGCAGCCGGTCTGGCGGGGGGGAGATCCAGTACTTC. This codes for CASSRSGGGEIQYF.

This chain uses TRBV5-6 with TRBJ1-1; TRBD1 agrees at 7 bases. V was pared by 3 bases and J by 3 bases, with 8 bases of the junction left unmatched. The CDR3 runs to 15 residues. Looked up from germline, CDR1 is SGHDT and CDR2 is YYEEEE. The CDR3 region is CASSSTGTADTEAFF. The CDR3 DNA reads as TGTGCCAGCAGCTCAACCGGGACAGCGGACACTGAAGCTTTCTTT.

V and J are TRBV28 and TRBJ1-6; no clear D. CDR1 and CDR2 from the germline V gene are MDHEN and SYDVKM. V lost 6 bases, J lost 5 bases, and 14 bases lay in between. There are 15 residues in the CDR3. The DNA for the CDR3 is TGTGCCAGCAGCTCCGACACGGGGAATAATTCACCCCTCCACTTT. Translating gives CASSSDTGNNSPLHF.

V is TRBV6-2 or TRBV6-3 and J is TRBJ2-2, with D perhaps TRBD1 (6 bases). V lost 2 bases and J lost 4, with 23 bases in between. The germline V gene has CDR1 MNHEY and CDR2 SVGEGT. CDR3 size: 19 residues. Here the CDR3 DNA reads TGTGCCAGCAGTTACGAGGCGGCAGGGGATAAGGTCGGCACCGGGGAGCTGTTTTTT. It translates to CASSYEAAGDKVGTGELFF.

The J gene is TRBJ1-5, the V gene TRBV6-1; 7 bases line up with TRBD1. CDR1 and CDR2 from the germline V gene are MNHNS and SASEGT. With V trimmed by 6 bases and J by 2 bases, 4 bases remained unmatched. The CDR3 covers 14 residues. The CDR3 region has the DNA TGTGCCAGCAGGACAGGGAGAGGCAATCAGCCCCAGCATTTT. Translation: CASRTGRGNQPQHF.

This sequence joins TRBV27 and TRBJ2-3; D might be TRBD2 (6 bases). The ends were cut back, 4 bases at V and 2 bases at J, with 16 bases in the middle. CDR1 MNHEY and CDR2 SMNVEV come from the germline V gene (reference sequence). The CDR3 length is 16 residues. This chain's CDR3 is CASSSPWGESTDTQYF. CDR3 coding DNA: TGTGCCAGCAGTTCCCCTTGGGGGGAGTCCACAGATACGCAGTATTTT.